This is a list of T cell receptor beta chains from one sample in a study of blood T cell repertoires in COVID-19. Using immunoSEQ multiplex PCR, the repertoire was profiled, and TCRdb retains in-frame clones only, with some absent. This table holds under 350,000 clones, 80% to 90% found once. Sequenced sample: peripheral blood. The source is a woman in her 70s with acute or convalescent COVID-19. CDR3s leave out the opening cysteine and the closing phenylalanine or tryptophan. Only some rows state a clone size, as once, few, many or a class for expanded clones.

size: few
J: TRBJ2-5
V: TRBV4-1
CDR3: ASSQDSVAGETQY

size: NA
J: TRBJ1-1
V: TRBV2
CDR3: ASSQLQGAVSEAF

size: NA
J: TRBJ1-5
V: TRBV19
CDR3: ASSPQGTGQPQH

size: NA
J: TRBJ2-3
V: TRBV6-2/TRBV6-3
CDR3: ASSSRTSGVDTQY

size: NA
J: TRBJ1-2
V: TRBV6-4
CDR3: ASSAAGYGYT

size: NA
J: TRBJ1-4
V: TRBV19
CDR3: ASSARTGGGEKLF

size: NA
J: TRBJ2-5
V: TRBV7-2
CDR3: ASSWDREETQY

size: NA
J: TRBJ1-4
V: TRBV5-1
CDR3: ASSFRGEKLF

size: once
J: TRBJ2-4
V: TRBV19
CDR3: ASSMAGLKNIQY

size: NA
J: TRBJ1-2
V: TRBV10-1
CDR3: ASSESGRSGF

size: NA
J: TRBJ1-3
V: TRBV4-2
CDR3: ASSRTGERSNTIY

size: NA
J: TRBJ1-2
V: TRBV7-9
CDR3: ASSPGQMTGYT

size: NA
J: TRBJ1-2
V: TRBV11-2
CDR3: ASSTDWGSEGYT

size: NA
J: TRBJ1-5
V: TRBV5-1
CDR3: ASSLYPGQGNQPQH

size: once
J: TRBJ1-2
V: TRBV11-2
CDR3: ASSFGAASNGYT

size: NA
J: TRBJ2-1
V: TRBV27
CDR3: ASSLLGWDEQF

size: NA
J: TRBJ1-4
V: TRBV19
CDR3: ASSSRGAQNEKLF